This TCR beta chain was captured by sequencing in a study of blood T cell repertoires in COVID-19. The V end lost 2 bases, the J end lost 2 bases, and 10 bases lay between the germline ends. Germline values: CDR1 MGHRA, CDR2 YSYEKL. CDR3 size: 14 residues. Produced via immunoSEQ multiplex PCR; TCRdb's table is partial and in-frame only. In the table there are roughly 260,000 clones, about 89% of which are singletons. The source material was PBMCs or T cells enriched from blood (not recorded which). This clonotype was obtained from a woman aged 18-29 years who had recovered from COVID-19. The chain uses TRBV4-1 and TRBJ2-7; D unresolved. The CDR3 sequence: CASSQNGPPYEQYF. CDR3 DNA: TGCGCCAGCAGCCAAAATGGGCCTCCCTACGAGCAGTACTTC.